These 13 T cell receptor beta chains share one sample of origin, sequenced in a study of glioma-infiltrating T cells. TCR alpha and beta CDR3 regions were amplified from RNA using iRepertoire nested multiplex PCR. TCRdb redid the calling of the multiplex PCR reads with MiXCR, one entry per CDR3 protein. The data show around 99,000 distinct CDR3 sequences, less than 30% seen once. Sequencing was carried out using glioma tissue, nonneoplastic brain tissue, or PBMCs (not recorded which). These receptors were taken from a human donor with low-grade glioma or glioblastoma, undergoing nonglioma brain surgery, or in good health (not recorded which).

A word on this clonotype: A much larger clone differs by one base, so this may be a read error. V usage is TRBV11-1 and J usage is TRBJ1-2; D is ambiguous. Germline V lookup: CDR1 SGHAT, CDR2 FQDESV (reference sequence). The length of the CDR3 is 8 residues. CDR3 loop: CATTWKVF. Written as DNA, the CDR3 is TGTGCCACCACTTGGAAGGTCTTC.

This clonotype was recorded at least ten times. The chain couples TRBV3-1 to TRBJ2-7; possibly TRBD1 or TRBD2 for D (5 bases each). V lost 4 bases and J lost 3, with 10 bases in between. The CDR3 contains 13 residues. CDR1 is LGHDT and CDR2 is YNNKEL in the germline V gene (reference sequence). The CDR3: CASSPGTGYEQYF. CDR3 coding DNA: TGTGCCAGCAGCCCCGGGACCGGCTACGAGCAGTACTTC.

The V and J genes are TRBV4-2 and TRBJ2-7, with TRBD1 matching 9 bases. J gave up 3 bases and V 1 base, and 4 bases lay outside the gene matches. Germline CDR1 and CDR2: LGHNA and YNFKEQ. The CDR3 runs 15 residues. CDR3: CASSQGGTGNYEQYF. CDR3 coding DNA: TGTGCCAGCAGCCAAGGCGGGACAGGGAACTACGAGCAGTACTTC.

The chain has TRBV15 and TRBJ2-7; 7 nucleotides agree with TRBD2. CDR3 length equals 14 residues. J was trimmed by 5 bases and V by 6 bases; bases with no gene match: 10. Germline V gives CDR1 LNHNV, CDR2 YYDKDF (reference sequence). The CDR3 bases are TGTGCCACCAGAGATTACGGCGGGAGTCACGAGCAGTACTTC. The encoded protein is CATRDYGGSHEQYF.

The chain has TRBV5-1 and TRBJ2-5; TRBD2 matches at 10 bases. CDR1 and CDR2 (germline): SGHRS, YFSETQ. V shed 0 bases and J 5 bases; nucleotides not matched to a gene: 10. The CDR3 covers 17 residues. CDR3 DNA sequence: TGCGCCAGCAGCTTGGAAGCAGCGGGAGGGCCGGGGGAGACCCAGTACTTC. It yields the protein CASSLEAAGGPGETQYF.

There are many counts of this clonotype. This chain uses TRBV19 with TRBJ1-5; tentative D call: TRBD1 (5 bases). V lost 3 bases, J lost 3 bases, and 12 bases lay in between. The CDR3 consists of 15 residues. Germline lookup yields CDR1 LNHDA and CDR2 SQIVND (reference sequence). CDR3 sequence: CASSMGDRTNQPQHF. The CDR3 DNA reads as TGTGCCAGTAGTATGGGAGACAGAACCAATCAGCCCCAGCATTTT. Filled out from reference TRBV19 and TRBJ1-5, the complete variable domain reads DGGITQSPKYLFRKEGQNVTLSCEQNLNHDAMYWYRQDPGQGLRLIYYSQIVNDFQKGDIAEGYSVSREKKESFPLTVTSAQKNPTAFYLCASSMGDRTNQPQHFGDGTRLSIL.

This clonotype was recorded many times. CDR3 sequence: CASSQDVGGSYNEQFF. The CDR3 DNA is TGCGCCAGCAGCCAAGACGTTGGCGGTTCCTACAATGAGCAGTTCTTC. J is TRBJ2-1 and V is TRBV4-3; D unclear. This CDR3 comprises 16 residues. V shed 0 bases and J shed 1 base, with 10 bases lying between them. Looked up from germline, CDR1 is LGHNA and CDR2 is YSLEER.

Many counts were recorded for this clonotype. DNA of the CDR3: TGTGCCAGCAGCTTCGGACGGGCTAGTGAGGCTTTCTTT. Protein sequence: CASSFGRASEAFF. The chain couples TRBV11-2 to TRBJ1-1; D unclear. The CDR3 loop spans 13 amino acids. In germline, CDR1 is SGHAT, CDR2 FQNNGV. Between the trimmed V and J ends, which lost 3 bases and 11 bases, there was a span of 16 bases.

This clonotype was detected ten times or more. The genes are TRBV14 and TRBJ1-1; TRBD1 is a possible D gene (5 bases). Trimming stripped 4 bases from V and 0 bases from J, with 9 bases between. The CDR3 runs 14 residues. Germline values: CDR1 SGHDN, CDR2 FVKESK. CDR3 bases: TGTGCCAGCAGCCGTCCGGGGGTGAACACTGAAGCTTTCTTT. It specifies CASSRPGVNTEAFF.

This chain joins TRBV29-1 and TRBJ2-7; 11 bases map to TRBD1. The CDR3 consists of 13 residues. The V and J ends lost 6 bases and 5 bases, in that order; junction bases with no gene match: 6. CDR1 is SQVTM, CDR2 ANQGSEA, per germline. The CDR3 DNA reads as TGCAGCGTCGTGGACAGGGGGCTCCACGAGCAGTACTTC. Translation: CSVVDRGLHEQYF.

This clonotype was counted at least ten times. V gene TRBV5-1 combines with J gene TRBJ1-1; D ambiguous. Deletions cut 5 bases from V and 4 bases from J, with 15 bases between. The CDR3 runs to 14 residues. The germline V gene has CDR1 SGHRS and CDR2 YFSETQ. The CDR3 spells CASSEAGVATEAFF. CDR3 coding DNA: TGCGCCAGCAGTGAGGCAGGAGTGGCCACTGAAGCTTTCTTT.

The rearrangement links TRBV5-1 to TRBJ2-7, with 8 bases matching TRBD2. Germline V gene data show CDR1 as SGHRS and CDR2 as YFSETQ. The CDR3 totals 14 residues. J lost 4 bases, V lost 6 bases, and 9 bases had no gene match. The CDR3 region has the DNA TGCGCCAGCACCGGGGGCGGGGGGTTGTACGAGCAGTACTTC. Amino acid sequence: CASTGGGGLYEQYF.

This clonotype has ten or more counts. This chain uses TRBV6-2 or TRBV6-3 with TRBJ2-7, with 10 bases that match TRBD2. This CDR3 spans 17 amino acids. The germline V gene encodes CDR1 MNHEY and CDR2 SVGEGT. The junction had 13 bases not matched to a gene; V was cut back by 5 bases and J by 3 bases. The CDR3 DNA follows: TGTGCCAGCAGTCCTCGCTTAGCGGGAGGCTTGAGCTACGAGCAGTACTTC. Translated: CASSPRLAGGLSYEQYF.